This TCR beta chain was retrieved from a study of response to subunit inactivated influenza vaccine (dated by TCRdb to about 2018). With respect to the entire study: The study used deep quantitative T cell receptor repertoire profiling to track responses to a trivalent subunit inactivated influenza vaccine. The paper as a whole reports these results and caveats: The authors proposed that each seasonal influenza vaccination may bring in only a limited number of new T cells.

Regarding this clonotype: Its antigen is still unknown. No base qualities exist here, and no much larger clone lies one base off it.

The library relied on RT-PCR. TCRdb names Illumina HiSeq 2500 as the instrument used. TCRdb's own reprocessing of the public reads used fastp at Q25 and MiXCR and kept productive beta chains. Entries that share a CDR3 protein sequence are merged under the most common genes and DNA. Recorded for this sample are hundreds of thousands of distinct CDR3 sequences; over 9.5% of them occurred a single time. The ten largest clonotypes hold 10% to 13% of the sample. The CDR3 numbers 13 residues from cysteine through phenylalanine. CDR3 DNA only is kept here, 39 bases in frame from base 1. The germline V gene (reference sequence) sets CDR1 to DFQATT and CDR2 to SNEGSKA. Trimming removed 4 bases from V and 2 bases from J, leaving 9 bases between the germline ends.

This specimen consisted of PBMCs from blood, obtained on the day of vaccination. The TCR originated in a man aged 50 or older who received an inactivated influenza vaccine. Donor details come from another sample of the same person, matched by shared clones. The chain couples TRBV20-1 to TRBJ2-1; the D gene is possibly TRBD2, with 5 bases matching. The CDR3 region has the sequence CSATIATYNEQFF. The bases are TGCAGTGCTACGATAGCGACCTACAATGAGCAGTTCTTC.